The 2 T cell receptor beta chains listed next were all sequenced from one sample in a study of T cells in Graves' hyperthyroidism and ophthalmopathy. From RNA transcripts, TCR beta CDR3 regions were amplified. First-round RT-PCR of the TCR CDR3 relied on the HTBI primer set. TCRdb ran MiXCR on the multiplex PCR reads and lists one entry per CDR3 protein. Altogether 500,000 to 550,000 distinct CDR3 sequences are present, just under 20% being singletons, with the ten largest covering about 45%. Sample: blood. These TCRs come from a man in his forties with Graves' ophthalmopathy.

V gene TRBV6-5 combines with J gene TRBJ2-1; perhaps TRBD2 as D (5 bases). Trimming took off 2 bases at V and 9 bases at J, with 20 bases between the two ends. This CDR3 has 16 residues. Germline V gene lookup returns CDR1 MNHEY and CDR2 SVGAGI. CDR3 loop: CASSYRHTRGSSEQFF. The CDR3 nucleotides are TGTGCCAGCAGTTACCGACACACCAGAGGGTCCAGTGAGCAGTTCTTC.

The chain uses TRBV29-1 and TRBJ2-2, with 7 bases identical to TRBD2. Germline V lookup: CDR1 SQVTM, CDR2 ANQGSEA. The CDR3 spans 16 residues. V lost 7 bases and J lost 1; bases outside the gene matches: 12. The CDR3 DNA sequence: TGCAGCGCCAAAGTTGGCGCTAGCGGGAACACCGGGGAGCTGTTTTTT. This translates into CSAKVGASGNTGELFF.